These 9 T cell receptor beta chains were sequenced from one sample in a study of blood T cells in healthy people across ages. Combining a sample-barcoded 5' primer with a J-beta primer mix, a second PCR ran for roughly 6 to 11 cycles. MiXCR, applied by TCRdb to the 5' RACE reads, yields one record per CDR3 protein. The sample holds over 600,000 distinct CDR3 sequences, less than 60% seen once. Sequencing was performed on blood. The source of these receptors is an elderly man in good health.

J is TRBJ2-1 and V is TRBV5-4; D is unclear. Germline V lookup: CDR1 SGHNT, CDR2 YYREEE (reference sequence). The length of the CDR3 is 13 residues. The V end was cut by 0 bases, the J end by 4 bases, with 5 bases between. CDR3 sequence (DNA): TGTGCCAGCAGCTTGGAACTGTACAATGAGCAGTTCTTC. Amino acid sequence: CASSLELYNEQFF.

The chain joins TRBV10-3 to TRBJ2-7; D uncertain. V dropped 2 bases and J dropped 3 bases, with 5 bases sitting between them. CDR1 ENHRY and CDR2 SYGVKD come from the germline V gene. This CDR3 contains 12 residues. As DNA, the CDR3 is TGTGCCATCAGTGAGGTTGGCTACGAGCAGTACTTC. It yields the protein CAISEVGYEQYF.

The chain carries TRBV12-3 or TRBV12-4 and TRBJ2-1, with 8 bases matching TRBD1. V lost 5 bases to trimming and J lost 1 base; unmatched junction nucleotides: 10. The CDR3 has 17 amino acids. The CDR3 here is CASSPSTGQGSYNEQFF. CDR3 nucleotides: TGTGCCAGCAGTCCCTCCACCGGACAGGGTTCCTACAATGAGCAGTTCTTC.

The table lists this clonotype with a few counts. The chain combines TRBV2 with TRBJ1-2; D is unclear. The V and J ends lost 10 bases and 8 bases respectively, with 17 bases between them. Germline V gene sequence: CDR1 SNHLY, CDR2 FYNNEI. The CDR3 consists of 12 residues. The CDR3 loop reads CATSPSAGGYTF. DNA for the CDR3: TGTGCCACCTCCCCGAGTGCGGGCGGCTACACCTTC.

The chain combines TRBV7-9 with TRBJ2-7, with a tentative D call TRBD1 (6 bases). The CDR3 extends over 14 amino acids. Germline loops: CDR1 SEHNR, CDR2 FQNEAQ (reference sequence). V was clipped by 3 bases and J by 2 bases, with 11 bases between them. The CDR3 nucleotides are TGTGCCAGCAGCTTGGATTGGGGGCCCTACGAGCAGTACTTC. Protein sequence: CASSLDWGPYEQYF.

The chain has TRBV12-3 or TRBV12-4 and TRBJ2-1, with D hard to call. The CDR3 consists of 16 residues. Trimming pared 4 bases from V and 7 bases from J, leaving 20 bases between. The CDR3, as DNA: TGTGCCAGCAGTTCCCTTGGTGCCACGGGCAGGAATGAGCAGTTCTTC. It translates to CASSSLGATGRNEQFF.

This clonotype was seen many times. The J gene is TRBJ2-4, the V gene TRBV29-1, with TRBD1 matching 7 bases. V lost 7 bases and J lost 6; bases outside the gene matches: 6. Germline assignment: CDR1 SQVTM and CDR2 ANQGSEA. CDR3 length: 12 residues. The DNA of the CDR3 is TGCAGCGCCGCCCGGGACAGAAACATTCAGTACTTC. Its protein product is CSAARDRNIQYF.

As regards this clonotype: This may be a read error, as it is one base from a much larger clone. The V call is TRBV12-3 or TRBV12-4, the J call TRBJ2-1; 9 bases align to TRBD2. The DNA end is a closer match to TRBJ2-7, so the J assignment may be wrong. The CDR3 is 15 residues long. This chain's CDR3 is CASRAGTSSYNEQYF. CDR3 sequence (DNA): TGTGCCAGCAGGGCGGGGACTAGCTCCTACAATGAGCAGTACTTC.

With regard to this clonotype: This may be a read error: a much more frequent sequence differs by one nucleotide. The chain uses TRBV28 and TRBJ2-5; either TRBD1 or TRBD2 may fit D (5 bases each). CDR1 and CDR2 (germline): MDHEN, SYDVKM. V was pared by 6 bases and J by 4 bases, with 12 bases between. The CDR3 loop spans 13 amino acids. The CDR3 sequence is CASRTSGPETQYF. As DNA, the CDR3 is TGTGCCAGCAGAACATCGGGACCAGAGACCCAGTACTTC.